What follows are 7 T cell receptor beta chains derived from one specimen sequenced in a study of T cell responses to AZD1222 COVID-19 vaccine (dated by TCRdb to about 2021). What the time point label conveys for this sample: baseline before first vaccination. Library prep was done by the immunoSEQ multiplex PCR assay. This is the immuneACCESS table as TCRdb keeps it, with only in-frame sequences that have V and J called. A part of the clones is gone; compared with another copy, unresolved V genes explain less than half, and the rest is unexplained. The sample table holds roughly 120,000 clones, of which approximately 85% were seen once. The leading ten clones occupy 1.5% to 2% of the sample. The sequenced sample was peripheral blood, obtained on day 0 of AZD1222 vaccination. Source of these receptors: an adult in good health.

V and J are TRBV18 and TRBJ2-3, with 7 bases that match TRBD2. Germline V gives CDR1 KGHSH, CDR2 LQKENI. V lost 3 bases, J lost 0 bases, and 6 bases stayed unmatched. The CDR3 has 16 residues. The CDR3 loop is CASSPLASGSTDTQYF. The CDR3 nucleotides are TGTGCCAGCTCACCCCTGGCTAGCGGAAGCACAGATACGCAGTATTTT.

The rearrangement uses TRBV5-1 and TRBJ2-3; 7 bases fit TRBD2. This CDR3 region has 16 residues. The junction had 9 bases not matched to a gene; V was cut back by 4 bases and J by 1 base. Germline lookup yields CDR1 SGHRS and CDR2 YFSETQ. The chain's CDR3 is CASSPGLDPGTDTQYF. The DNA for the CDR3 is TGCGCCAGCAGCCCCGGACTAGATCCTGGCACAGATACGCAGTATTTT.

The chain couples TRBV19 to TRBJ1-4; 10 nucleotides match TRBD1. The CDR3 runs to 15 residues. Losses at the gene ends were 5 bases for V and 5 bases for J; bases not matched to a gene: 5. The germline CDR1 and CDR2 sequences are LNHDA and SQIVND (reference sequence). As DNA, the CDR3 is TGTGCCAGTAGTCCTCGGACAGGGGGGAATGAAAAACTGTTTTTT. Translation gives CASSPRTGGNEKLFF.

The chain couples TRBV6-4 to TRBJ1-5, with a weak D call TRBD1 (5 bases). Germline CDR1 MRHNA, CDR2 SNTAGT. V lost 7 bases, J lost 5 bases, and 12 bases lay in between. The CDR3 is 13 amino acids. CDR3 bases: TGTGCCAGCAATCGGCCGGGGGATCAGCCCCAGCATTTT. Translating gives CASNRPGDQPQHF.

The genes are TRBV7-8 and TRBJ2-7, with D tentatively TRBD1 (5 bases). Trimming pared 3 bases from V and 0 bases from J, leaving 24 bases between. Germline CDR1 SGHVS, CDR2 FQNEAQ. The CDR3 consists of 19 residues. This CDR3 reads CASSFGRVQTAKSSYEQYF. In DNA, the CDR3 is TGTGCCAGCAGCTTTGGACGCGTCCAGACAGCGAAGAGCTCCTACGAGCAGTACTTC.

The chain joins TRBV5-1 to TRBJ1-5; D unresolved. The CDR3 runs to 15 residues. Germline CDR1 is SGHRS and CDR2 is YFSETQ. Trimming took off 0 bases at V and 11 bases at J, with 18 bases between the two ends. The CDR3 bases are TGCGCCAGCAGCTTGGCAGACCCGGGGATGGAGTCCCAGCATTTT. This sequence encodes CASSLADPGMESQHF.

On this clone itself: One end of the junction fails to match germline, which may point to a read error. The CDR3 DNA reads TGTGCCAGCTCACCCGTTGGGACTAGCGATCGGGACTTC. Translated, it gives CASSPVGTSDRDF. This chain uses TRBV18 with TRBJ2-7, with 10 nucleotides matching TRBD2. Germline CDR1 KGHSH, CDR2 LQKENI. This CDR3 has 13 residues.